This T cell receptor beta chain is from a study of blood T cells in healthy people across ages. As to this clonotype: The antigen remains unidentified.

General study findings and limits: There was no known CMV status for donors, so expanded clonotype changes were possibly confounded. Across the age range, TCR beta diversity per million T cells fell in a roughly linear way.

Primed by a sample-barcoded 5' primer and a J-beta primer mix, a second PCR proceeded for about 7 to 11 cycles. Researchers report that a template-switch adaptor with 12 random nucleotides tagged each cDNA molecule. MiXCR, run by TCRdb on the 5' RACE reads, gives a single entry per CDR3 protein. The sample records 1 million to 1.2 million distinct CDR3 sequences, roughly two fifths being singletons. Isolation yielded PBMCs, at least 6 million per sample, in every case. The receptor was isolated from a man aged 18 to 29 in good health. The sample was blood.

The CDR3 nucleotides are TGCAGTGCGCATCAAGGGGTCACAGATACGCAGTATTTT. Its protein product is CSAHQGVTDTQYF. The chain carries TRBV20-1 and TRBJ2-3; D may be TRBD1 (5 bases). Germline V gives CDR1 DFQATT, CDR2 SNEGSKA (reference sequence). The V end was cut by 6 bases, the J end by 2 bases, with 12 bases between. The CDR3 is made up of 13 amino acids.